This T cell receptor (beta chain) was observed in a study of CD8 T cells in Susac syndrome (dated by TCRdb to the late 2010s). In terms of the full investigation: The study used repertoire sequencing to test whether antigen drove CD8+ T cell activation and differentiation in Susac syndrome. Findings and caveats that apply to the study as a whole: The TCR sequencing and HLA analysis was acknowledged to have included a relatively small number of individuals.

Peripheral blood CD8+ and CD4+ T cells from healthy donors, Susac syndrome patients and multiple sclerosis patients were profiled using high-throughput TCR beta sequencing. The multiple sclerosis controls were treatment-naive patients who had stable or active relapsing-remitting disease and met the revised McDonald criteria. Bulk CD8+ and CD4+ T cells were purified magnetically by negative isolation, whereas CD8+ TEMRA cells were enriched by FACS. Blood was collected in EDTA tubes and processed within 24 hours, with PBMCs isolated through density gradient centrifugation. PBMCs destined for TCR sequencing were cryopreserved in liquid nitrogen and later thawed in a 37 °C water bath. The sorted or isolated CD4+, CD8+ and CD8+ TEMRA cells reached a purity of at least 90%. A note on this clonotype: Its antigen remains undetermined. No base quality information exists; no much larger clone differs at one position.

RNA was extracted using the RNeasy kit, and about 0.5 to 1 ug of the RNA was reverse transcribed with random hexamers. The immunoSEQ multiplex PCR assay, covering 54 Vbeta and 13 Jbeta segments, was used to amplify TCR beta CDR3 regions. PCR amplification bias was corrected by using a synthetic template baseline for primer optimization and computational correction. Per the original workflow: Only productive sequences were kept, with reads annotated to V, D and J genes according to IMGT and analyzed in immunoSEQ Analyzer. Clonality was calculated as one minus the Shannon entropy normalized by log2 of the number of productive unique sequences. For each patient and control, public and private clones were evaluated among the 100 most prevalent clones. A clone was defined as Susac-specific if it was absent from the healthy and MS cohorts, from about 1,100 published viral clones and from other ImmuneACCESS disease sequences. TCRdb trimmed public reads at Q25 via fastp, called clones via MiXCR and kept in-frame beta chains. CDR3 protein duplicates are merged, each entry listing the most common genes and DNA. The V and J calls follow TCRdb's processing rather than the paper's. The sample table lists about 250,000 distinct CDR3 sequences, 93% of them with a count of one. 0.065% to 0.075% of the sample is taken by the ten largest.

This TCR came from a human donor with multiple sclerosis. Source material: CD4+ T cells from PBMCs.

The DNA is TGCAGCGCCGGGGACAGGAGGAACACTGAAGCTTTCTTT. Its translation is CSAGDRRNTEAFF. The sequence joins TRBV29-1 to TRBJ1-1; the central 8 bases match TRBD1. The CDR3 holds 13 amino acids from the cysteine to the phenylalanine. The DNA shown is the 39-base CDR3, in frame from base 1. Here V drops 7 bases and J drops 1 base, and the junction holds 5 bases not matched to any gene. CDR1 and CDR2 are read off the germline V gene as SQVTM and ANQGSEA.